This T cell receptor (beta chain) is drawn from a study of cytomegalovirus exposure and HLA in healthy donors (dated by TCRdb to about 2017). At the level of the whole study: According to an earlier analysis of 587 of the donors, about 179 million T cells yielded 120 million or so unique TCR beta sequences and 276 Gb of sequence data. In the later analysis, no new phenotypic data were used to find candidate immune exposures; instead, reliance was placed on TCR beta sequences and their occurrence across donors. Roughly five DR-DQ haplotypes were handled as single units for association and clustering, since linkage in the cohort was strong. Donor age, sex, ethnicity and CMV serostatus were compiled together with the repertoire data. Among the roughly 400 genotyped donors, more than 70% belonged to the genetic ancestry cluster associated with self-reported Caucasian donors. In an earlier analysis of 500 to 650 of the donors, high-throughput TCR beta sequencing was used to judge whether each TCR beta V gene segment behaved as functional or pseudogenic. A later analysis re-analyzed previously published TCR beta repertoires from about 600 donors and added high-resolution HLA genotyping to study TCR occurrence patterns. Roughly 300 gigabases of sequencing data and 80 million or so unique TCR sequences were included in an early release covering over 600 HLA-typed donors. HLA typing included class I and class II loci at four-digit resolution. The study was designed to test whether signatures of past pathogen exposure could be identified by cataloging public T cell receptors. A later genetic analysis used genome-wide SNP genotypes for about 65% of the roughly 700 donors, treating that subset as a discovery cohort. The study combined high-throughput TCR immunosequencing, statistical association of individual TCRs with disease status, and machine learning to predict cytomegalovirus infection status. Using immunosequencing, the study profiled T cell repertoires from about 610 subjects and related those repertoires to cytomegalovirus serostatus. The number of typed donors differed by locus: roughly 620-630 for A, B, C, DRB1 and DQB1; approximately 530 for DQA1; roughly 600 for DPA1; and 450 to 480 for DPB1. All discovery cohort repertoires had been generated on a single sequencing platform. Along with the 666-subject first cohort, a separate validation cohort of over a hundred different subjects was used. Across approximately 400 genotyped donors of the cohort, an average of approximately 240,000 unique TCR beta nucleotide sequences per donor were sequenced, and roughly 20% of those sequences were non-productive.

Results the study describes overall, beyond this receptor: The authors suggested that the approach could potentially be generalized to other disease states and immunological phenotypes. In vitro tests confirmed that a few of the cytomegalovirus-associated TCR beta chains recognize cytomegalovirus antigens. Compared with equally common non-associated chains, HLA-associated TCR beta chains in a later analysis were more clonally expanded and had lower generation probabilities. The classifier was reported to diagnose cytomegalovirus status with high specificity and sensitivity in both the original and validation cohorts. A cluster of highly shared sequence variants was judged likely to represent a technical artifact of the sequencing pipeline. The study gave a list of 150 to 200 TCR beta chains associated with cytomegalovirus. A further reported finding was that TCR beta sequences accurately predicted the HLA-A and HLA-B alleles for most subjects in the first cohort. A later analysis reported that several top co-occurrence clusters appeared linked to parvovirus B19, influenza, CMV and Epstein-Barr virus. Roughly uniform sequencing depth across donors was assumed in presence/absence analyses, although this assumption may not hold. Because some donors lacked HLA typing at each locus, the association tests relied only on the typed subset. At a false discovery rate of 0.05, a later analysis linked roughly 17,000 TCR beta sequences to specific HLA alleles. While some public TCRs were present in many individuals, most TCR sequences turned up only very rarely across donors. In a later analysis, TCR association rates were found to vary across HLA loci, with the most associated TCRs seen for DRB1 alleles and the fewest for HLA-C alleles. When HLA alleles, especially DR and DQ, strongly co-occurred, TCR associations were difficult to assign to individual alleles. According to a later analysis, most CMV-associated TCR beta chains appeared to be HLA-restricted, and the HLA associations seemed to be driven largely by CMV exposure. Because counts were too low, fewer than 20 rarely observed V segments, including chromosome 9 orphons, were excluded from the earlier analysis of fewer than 650 of the donors. Only TCR beta chains were sequenced in this cohort, and the absence of alpha or paired-chain data limited detectable features. In an earlier analysis of around 600 of the donors, most TCR beta V segments appeared in productive rearrangements about 87% or about 30% of the time, broadly matching IMGT annotations. Because the 87-base-pair reads could not distinguish some IMGT-functional V segments, including TRBV6-2 and TRBV6-3, those segments were excluded. CMV serostatus was the only immune exposure information available for the cohort. A later genetic analysis reported fewer N-insertions in productive TCRs among donors in an Asian-associated ancestry cluster than the roughly 620-donor mean. Correlated functional status among segregating V segments might reflect linkage disequilibrium, but an unknown experimental factor could not be ruled out. V-gene and J-gene trimming of TCR beta chains was associated with a missense DCLRE1C variant in a later genetic analysis, and the association was replicated in an independent cohort.

V loses 3 bases of germline sequence and J loses 3 bases, and the interval between the two ends is 17 bases. The germline V gene encodes CDR1 LGHNA and CDR2 YSLEER. The CDR3 runs 16 residues from the cysteine to the phenylalanine. Only the CDR3 DNA is retained, 48 bases long and in frame from the first base. Worth noting for this clone: The antigen this receptor binds is unknown. The input lacks base qualities; no much larger clone sits a single base away.

The cohort comprised approximately 700 healthy bone marrow donors. At the time of sampling, every cohort member was nominally healthy, though immune exposures that went unrecorded were likely present. The donor tested CMV seronegative, placing the donor among the 350 to 400 seronegative members of the cohort. A peripheral blood sample was collected from each donor, and TCR beta sequencing was performed on peripheral blood mononuclear cells. The Qiagen DNeasy Blood Extraction Kit was used to extract genomic DNA from the blood cell samples. Libraries were built with the immunoSEQ multiplex PCR assay. For the multiplex PCR, a mixture combining 60 forward primers for TCR Vbeta segments and 13 reverse primers for TCR Jbeta segments was used. The CDR3 region of rearranged TCR beta genes was amplified from genomic DNA with a multiplex PCR assay. The amplified TCR beta libraries were sequenced on the Illumina HiSeq System as 87-base-pair reads. In the source study's methods: A later analysis tallied 75 million to 95 million unique TCR beta chains across the 666 repertoires, and some 10 million of those chains were shared by two or more donors. Raw reads were error-corrected and collapsed into unique sequences by a nearest-neighbor algorithm in which closely related sequences were merged to remove PCR and sequencing errors. V, D and J gene segments were assigned by aligning CDR3 sequences to IMGT reference sequences. For a sequence to be retained, at least a six-nucleotide match to both a V gene segment and a J gene segment was required. Rearrangements were called productive when the CDR3 lacked stop codons and stayed in frame with V and J; all others were non-productive. Following IMGT convention, CDR3 was defined as the stretch from the second conserved V-encoded cysteine to the conserved J-encoded phenylalanine. In an earlier analysis of roughly 580 of the donors, sequences lacking an unambiguous match to a single V gene segment were excluded. In an earlier analysis of around 600 of the donors, V segments were called functional above 56.7% productive rearrangements and were called segregating when the between-donor standard deviation exceeded 5%. To diagnose cytomegalovirus status from the catalog of TCR beta chain sequences, a statistical classification framework was built. A later analysis assigned V and J genes by comparing TCR nucleotide sequences with IMGT/GENE-DB human TR gene sequences. Using the TCRdist pipeline, a later analysis assigned CDR3 sequences along with most-parsimonious VDJ recombination scenarios. A later analysis defined each TCR beta chain by its CDR3 amino acid sequence plus V-gene family, and excluded reads lacking a unique V-gene family. A later analysis removed 592 highly shared, low-generation-probability nucleotide sequences to deal with suspected cross-contamination and a sequencing artifact. In a later analysis, a clonal expansion index was calculated for each public chain from normalized within-repertoire ranks of inferred template counts. In a later analysis, generation probabilities were computed using a VDJ recombination model fitted to out-of-frame rearrangements, and the results were checked against IGoR. Hypergeometric tests were used in a later analysis to score TCR-TCR, TCR-HLA and TCR-CMV co-occurrence, with a repertoire-size bias correction applied to the TCR pairs. False discovery rates were estimated in a later analysis by permuting HLA or CMV assignments 20 times. A later analysis grouped co-occurring TCRs with DBSCAN, adding TCRdist sequence similarity when clustering within HLA-allele-positive subsets. For co-occurrence clustering, repertoires with fewer than 30,000 or more than 120,000 public chains were excluded, along with five repertoires with anomalous nucleotide sharing. Sourced from immuneACCESS, this table was stored by TCRdb with only in-frame sequences that have V and J called. A share of the clones is absent; for the studies checked, an unresolved V gene accounts for under half, and the remainder has no known explanation. From that table come the V and J calls and clone size; the DNA was used to work out D and trimming. Present in this sample are about 170,000 clones, around four fifths of which were seen just once. 1% to 1.5% of the sample belongs to the ten largest clones.

Material: PBMCs. The TCR was taken from a boy younger than 10 in good health and CMV-seronegative. The V and J genes are TRBV4-3 and TRBJ2-5, with TRBD1 perhaps the D gene, on 6 matching bases. In nucleotide form, the sequence is TGCGCCAGCAGCCAGAGCGTACAGGGTGGAGAAGAGACCCAGTACTTC. This yields the protein CASSQSVQGGEETQYF.